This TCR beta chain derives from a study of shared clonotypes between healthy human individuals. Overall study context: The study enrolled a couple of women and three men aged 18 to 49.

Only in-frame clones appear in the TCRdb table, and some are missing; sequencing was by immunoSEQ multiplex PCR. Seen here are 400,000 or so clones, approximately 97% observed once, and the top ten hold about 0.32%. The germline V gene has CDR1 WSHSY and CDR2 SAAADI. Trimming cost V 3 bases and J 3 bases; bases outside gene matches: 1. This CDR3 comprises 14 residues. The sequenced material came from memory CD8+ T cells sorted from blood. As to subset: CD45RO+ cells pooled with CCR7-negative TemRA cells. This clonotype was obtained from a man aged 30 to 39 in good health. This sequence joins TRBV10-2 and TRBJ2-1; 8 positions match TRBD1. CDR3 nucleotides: TGCGCCAGCAGTGACAGGGGGCTCTACAATGAGCAGTTCTTC. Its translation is CASSDRGLYNEQFF.